The 24 T cell receptor beta chains below were found in one sample sequenced in a study of shared clonotypes between healthy human individuals. The protocol was immunoSEQ multiplex PCR, while the TCRdb copy is restricted to in-frame clones and leaves out a portion. This sample has some 740,000 clones, with almost 95% found just once. The naive CD8 subset, CD45RO-negative cells positively selected for CCR7, excluded terminally differentiated effector memory CD45RA+ cells. Sequencing was performed on naive CD8+ T cells sorted from blood. The receptors come from a man aged 25 to 40 in good health.

V usage is TRBV2 and J usage is TRBJ2-7, with TRBD1 matching over 8 bases. The CDR3 sequence is 15 residues long. Germline values: CDR1 SNHLY, CDR2 FYNNEI. J gave up 0 bases and V 4 bases, and 5 bases lay outside the gene matches. CDR3 amino acids: CASSGPGQASYEQYF. CDR3 sequence (DNA): TGTGCCAGCAGTGGACCGGGACAGGCCTCCTACGAGCAGTACTTC. Using reference TRBV2 and TRBJ2-7 for the parts outside the CDR3, the full variable domain is EPEVTQTPSHQVTQMGQEVILRCVPISNHLYFYWYRQILGQKVEFLVSFYNNEISEKSEIFDDQFSVERPDGSNFTLKIRSTKLEDSAMYFCASSGPGQASYEQYFGPGTRLTVT.

The V and J genes are TRBV5-1 and TRBJ1-1; 11 bases are a match to TRBD1. Germline CDR1 and CDR2: SGHRS and YFSETQ. Trimming at V came to 4 bases and at J to 0 bases, leaving 11 bases not matched to a gene. The CDR3 covers 18 residues. The CDR3 here is CASSPKTGTGGMNTEAFF. For the CDR3, the DNA is TGCGCCAGCAGCCCCAAAACCGGGACAGGGGGAATGAACACTGAAGCTTTCTTT.

V is TRBV7-2 and J is TRBJ2-1, with 11 bases matching TRBD2. This CDR3 region has 16 residues. With 4 bases clipped from V and 5 bases from J, the junction kept 7 bases outside the gene matches. CDR1 is SGHTA and CDR2 is FQGNSA in the germline V gene. CDR3: CASSSVTSGAHNEQFF. The CDR3 DNA reads TGTGCCAGCAGCTCCGTGACTAGCGGGGCCCACAATGAGCAGTTCTTC.

The chain has TRBV19 and TRBJ2-1; TRBD1 aligns across 12 bases. CDR1 and CDR2 from the germline V gene are LNHDA and SQIVND (reference sequence). The CDR3 runs to 14 residues. J lost 8 bases, V lost 6 bases, and 5 bases had no gene match. CDR3 in amino acids: CASSPGTGGYEQFF. The CDR3 bases are TGTGCCAGTAGCCCCGGGACAGGGGGCTATGAGCAGTTCTTC. Filled out from reference TRBV19 and TRBJ2-1, the complete variable domain reads DGGITQSPKYLFRKEGQNVTLSCEQNLNHDAMYWYRQDPGQGLRLIYYSQIVNDFQKGDIAEGYSVSREKKESFPLTVTSAQKNPTAFYLCASSPGTGGYEQFFGPGTRLTVL.

This chain connects TRBV5-4 to TRBJ2-3; D may correspond to TRBD1 or TRBD2 (5 bases each). Germline V gene sequence: CDR1 SGHNT, CDR2 YYREEE (reference sequence). V dropped 3 bases and J dropped 0 bases, with 8 bases sitting between them. The CDR3 contains 14 residues. The CDR3 DNA follows: TGTGCCAGCAGCTGGGGCGGGAGCACAGATACGCAGTATTTT. Translating it yields CASSWGGSTDTQYF.

The chain uses TRBV7-9 and TRBJ2-2, with 11 bases identical to TRBD1. Germline-derived CDR1 and CDR2 are SEHNR and FQNEAQ (reference sequence). The CDR3 covers 19 residues. The junction had 11 bases not matched to a gene; V was cut back by 4 bases and J by 1 base. The CDR3, as DNA: TGTGCCAGCAGCTCGGCGGACAGGGGGCTAAGATGGAACACCGGGGAGCTGTTTTTT. Its translation: CASSSADRGLRWNTGELFF.

This clone was recorded only once. The V gene is TRBV21-1, the J gene TRBJ2-7; the D call in the table, TRBD1, was not verified against the DNA. TRBV21-1 is termed a pseudogene. The CDR3 totals 17 residues. This CDR3 reads CASSKKVGGTGSYEQYF. DNA for the CDR3: TGTGCCAGCAGCAAAAAAGTAGGTGGGACAGGGTCCTACGAGCAGTACTTC.

In this sample, this clone turned up once. This chain connects TRBV5-6 to TRBJ2-1; TRBD2 matches 8 bases. Losses at the gene ends were 4 bases for V and 6 bases for J; bases not matched to a gene: 6. The CDR3 extends over 14 amino acids. Germline CDR1 is SGHDT and CDR2 is YYEEEE. The CDR3 spells CASSLGLARNEQFF. The CDR3 DNA follows: TGTGCCAGCAGCCTCGGACTAGCCCGCAATGAGCAGTTCTTC.

V is TRBV4-1 and J is TRBJ1-2; D not resolved. The CDR3 extends over 15 amino acids. Germline assignment: CDR1 MGHRA and CDR2 YSYEKL. The V and J ends lost 0 bases and 4 bases respectively, with 12 bases between them. CDR3 in DNA: TGCGCCAGCAGCCAAGATATGGGCAGAGCCTATGGCTACACCTTC. This translates into CASSQDMGRAYGYTF.

The chain has TRBV6-1 and TRBJ2-4; 7 bases line up with TRBD2. V lost 4 bases and J lost 0; bases outside the gene matches: 3. This CDR3 is built from 15 residues. CDR1 is MNHNS and CDR2 is SASEGT in the germline V gene. The CDR3 DNA reads TGTGCCAGCAGTGGGACTAGGGTAGCCAAAAACATTCAGTACTTC. It encodes CASSGTRVAKNIQYF.

Comment on this clone: This same CDR3 is encoded by further DNA sequences in the sample. The chain links TRBV11-2 to TRBJ2-1; no reliable D call. The V gene's germline CDR1 is SGHAT and CDR2 FQNNGV. Trimming left V 0 bases short and J 4 bases short, with 4 bases between. This CDR3 contains 13 residues. DNA of the CDR3: TGTGCCAGCAGCTTAGAGGGATACAATGAGCAGTTCTTC. This gives the protein CASSLEGYNEQFF.

The V call is TRBV18, the J call TRBJ2-7; 7 positions agree with TRBD1. CDR3 length: 14 amino acids. The V segment lost 2 bases and the J segment 5 bases; nucleotides outside the gene matches: 6. Germline-derived CDR1 and CDR2 are KGHSH and LQKENI. For the CDR3, the DNA is TGTGCCAGCTCACCAATCGACAGGGTCCACGAGCAGTACTTC. Protein: CASSPIDRVHEQYF.

V and J are TRBV6-1 and TRBJ2-5; TRBD1 might be the D (5 bases). This CDR3 comprises 15 residues. Trimming removed 8 bases from V and 2 bases from J, with 18 bases in between. Germline assignment: CDR1 MNHNS and CDR2 SASEGT. CDR3: CASHQGRALQETQYF. The DNA of the CDR3 is TGTGCCAGCCATCAAGGCAGGGCGTTGCAAGAGACCCAGTACTTC.

The gene calls are TRBV4-1 and TRBJ2-1; 11 bases line up with TRBD2. With 4 bases clipped from V and 9 bases from J, the junction kept 11 bases outside the gene matches. The germline V gene has CDR1 MGHRA and CDR2 YSYEKL. The CDR3 runs to 16 residues. Here the CDR3 DNA reads TGCGCCAGCAGCCCGACTGTAGCGGGAGGGCGGGGTGAGCAGTTCTTC. As protein: CASSPTVAGGRGEQFF.

Details on this clone: Within the sample, other DNA sequences also encode this same CDR3. The genes are TRBV11-2 and TRBJ2-3; D is unclear. CDR1 SGHAT and CDR2 FQNNGV come from the germline V gene. V was pared by 1 base and J by 1 base, with 6 bases between. The length of the CDR3 is 14 residues. For the CDR3, the DNA is TGTGCCAGCAGCTTAGTTCCGGGCACAGATACGCAGTATTTT. As protein: CASSLVPGTDTQYF.

V usage is TRBV7-9 and J usage is TRBJ2-7, with D possibly TRBD1 on 6 matching bases. The CDR3 runs 14 residues. Per germline, CDR1 SEHNR and CDR2 FQNEAQ (reference sequence). V was pared by 7 bases and J by 2 bases, with 15 bases between. The CDR3: CASNLADRAYEQYF. The CDR3 nucleotides read TGTGCCAGCAACCTCGCGGACAGAGCCTACGAGCAGTACTTC.

V gene TRBV5-6 combines with J gene TRBJ2-7, with TRBD1 as a possible D gene (6 bases). This CDR3 has 14 amino acids. Germline V CDR1 and CDR2: SGHDT, YYEEEE. Trimming cost V 3 bases and J 3 bases, with 13 bases left between them. CDR3 protein: CASSWPGHDYEQYF. Here the CDR3 DNA reads TGTGCCAGCAGCTGGCCGGGACACGACTACGAGCAGTACTTC. The full variable domain, its missing parts supplied by reference TRBV5-6 and TRBJ2-7, is DAGVTQSPTHLIKTRGQQVTLRCSPKSGHDTVSWYQQALGQGPQFIFQYYEEEERQRGNFPDRFSGHQFPNYSSELNVNALLLGDSALYLCASSWPGHDYEQYFGPGTRLTVT.

This clone appeared once. Here the CDR3 reads CAISETDRGPDQPQHF. As DNA, the CDR3 is TGTGCCATCAGTGAGACAGACAGGGGACCTGATCAGCCCCAGCATTTT. The chain couples TRBV10-3 to TRBJ1-5; 8 bases line up with TRBD1. Per germline, CDR1 ENHRY and CDR2 SYGVKD. The CDR3 is 16 amino acids. Losses at the gene ends were 2 bases for V and 5 bases for J; bases not matched to a gene: 8.

The chain recombines TRBV29-1 with TRBJ2-7; maybe TRBD2 (6 bases). Trimming took off 5 bases at V and 4 bases at J, with 21 bases between the two ends. The CDR3 is 15 residues long. The germline V gene encodes CDR1 SQVTM and CDR2 ANQGSEA. CDR3 sequence reads: CSVLGPRAGPYEQYF. The CDR3 DNA reads TGCAGCGTTTTGGGCCCGAGGGCGGGGCCATACGAGCAGTACTTC.

As to this clone: The same CDR3 is also encoded by other DNA sequences in this sample. The chain employs TRBV11-2 and TRBJ2-7; no clear D. This CDR3 is 13 amino acids long. CDR1 is SGHAT, CDR2 FQNNGV, per germline. Deletions cut 0 bases from V and 0 bases from J, with 3 bases between. This CDR3 is CASSLELSYEQYF. The CDR3 DNA is TGTGCCAGCAGCTTAGAACTCTCCTACGAGCAGTACTTC.

The chain links TRBV19 to TRBJ2-1; a possible D gene is TRBD1 (7 bases). The CDR3 contains 15 residues. V lost 5 bases and J lost 4, with 15 bases in between. Germline V lookup: CDR1 LNHDA, CDR2 SQIVND (reference sequence). The CDR3 spells CASSLRDSLYNEQFF. The CDR3 DNA reads TGTGCCAGTAGTTTGCGGGACAGCTTATACAATGAGCAGTTCTTC.

The chain employs TRBV27 and TRBJ2-7; D remains ambiguous. The CDR3 has 15 amino acids. The V gene lost 5 bases and the J gene lost 6 bases, with 20 bases spanning the gap. Germline loops: CDR1 MNHEY, CDR2 SMNVEV (reference sequence). The CDR3 DNA sequence: TGTGCCAGCAGTCCGCAGCGCGATCAATTCTCCGAGCAGTACTTC. Translating it yields CASSPQRDQFSEQYF.

V and J are TRBV25-1 and TRBJ2-5; possibly TRBD1 or TRBD2 for D (5 bases each). This CDR3 has 15 residues. Germline CDR1 is MGHDK and CDR2 is SYGVNS. V lost 3 bases to trimming and J lost 3 bases, with 14 bases between them. CDR3 residues: CASSESTGREETQYF. The CDR3, as DNA: TGTGCCAGCAGTGAGTCGACGGGACGAGAAGAGACCCAGTACTTC.

The chain uses TRBV19 and TRBJ2-1, with 8 bases matching TRBD2. This CDR3 region has 12 residues. Germline CDR1 reads LNHDA; CDR2 reads SQIVND (reference sequence). V shed 3 bases and J 12 bases; nucleotides not matched to a gene: 4. The CDR3 DNA reads as TGTGCCAGTAGTATTGGGACTAGGCCGCAGTTCTTC. Its translation is CASSIGTRPQFF.